This T cell receptor (beta chain) stems from a study of cytomegalovirus exposure and HLA in healthy donors. The PCR was carried out with 60 Vbeta primers and 13 Jbeta primers. Sequenced by immunoSEQ multiplex PCR; TCRdb stores in-frame clones only, minus some. Here the sample spans more than 140,000 clones, almost 85% being singletons. Of note for this clone: What it binds is unknown.

From germline, CDR1 is ENHRY and CDR2 SYGVKD. The CDR3 has 13 residues. Trimming removed 3 bases at V and 12 bases at J, with 15 bases between. Study-level findings and limits: Solely CMV serostatus was available to characterize immune exposure.

The chain joins TRBV10-3 to TRBJ2-1; no reliable D call. This sequence originates from a man in his thirties or forties in good health and CMV-seropositive. The specimen sequenced was PBMCs. The CDR3 DNA sequence: TGTGCCATCAGTGAAATTTCGGGTGTGTGGCAGTTCTTC. This sequence encodes CAISEISGVWQFF.